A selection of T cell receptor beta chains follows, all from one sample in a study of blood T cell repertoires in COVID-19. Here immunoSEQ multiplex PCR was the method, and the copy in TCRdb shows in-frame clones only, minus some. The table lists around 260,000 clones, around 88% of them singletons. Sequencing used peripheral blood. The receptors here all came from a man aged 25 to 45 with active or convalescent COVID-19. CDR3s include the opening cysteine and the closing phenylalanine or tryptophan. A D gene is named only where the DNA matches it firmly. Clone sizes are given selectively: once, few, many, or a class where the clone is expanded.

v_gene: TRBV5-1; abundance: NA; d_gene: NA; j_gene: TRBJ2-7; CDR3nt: TGCGCCAGCAGCTTGTTCGCAGGGTACGAGCAGTACTTC; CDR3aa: CASSLFAGYEQYF
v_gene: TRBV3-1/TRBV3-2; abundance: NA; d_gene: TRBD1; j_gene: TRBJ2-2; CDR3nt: TGTGCCAGCAGCCAATACAGGGGTACCGGGGAGCTGTTTTTT; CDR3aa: CASSQYRGTGELFF
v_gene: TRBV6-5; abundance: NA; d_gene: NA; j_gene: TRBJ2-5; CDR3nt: TGTGCCAGCACTAAAGATTTTACCCGGGAGACCCAGTACTTC; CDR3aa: CASTKDFTRETQYF
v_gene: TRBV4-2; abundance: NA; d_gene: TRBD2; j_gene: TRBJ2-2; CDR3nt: TGTGCCAGCAGCCTTAGCGGGGGGGACGGGTGGCTGTTTTTT; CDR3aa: CASSLSGGDGWLFF
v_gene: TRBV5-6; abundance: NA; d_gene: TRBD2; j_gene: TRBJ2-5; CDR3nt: TGTGCCAGCAGCCCTCGGGAAGGGCTAGCGGGGGGAATGACCCAGTACTTC; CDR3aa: CASSPREGLAGGMTQYF
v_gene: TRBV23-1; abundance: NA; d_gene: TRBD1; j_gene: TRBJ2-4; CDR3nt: TGCGCCAGCAGTCAATCATTTACCGTGGTGACAGGGAATAAAAACATTCAGTACTTC; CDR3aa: CASSQSFTVVTGNKNIQYF
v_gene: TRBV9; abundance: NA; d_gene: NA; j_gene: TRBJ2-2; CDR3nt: TGTGCCAGCAGCATCGACGCAGGGTTTCCCGGGGAGCTGTTTTTT; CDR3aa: CASSIDAGFPGELFF
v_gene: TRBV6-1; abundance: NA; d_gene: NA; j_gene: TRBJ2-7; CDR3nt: TGTGCCAGCAGTAAGACTACAGAAAGCTCCTACGAGCAGTACTTC; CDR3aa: CASSKTTESSYEQYF
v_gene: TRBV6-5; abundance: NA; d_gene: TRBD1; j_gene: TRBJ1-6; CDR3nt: TGTGCCAGCAGTTACGCCGGGACAGCAGAAGATTCACCCCTCCACTTT; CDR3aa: CASSYAGTAEDSPLHF
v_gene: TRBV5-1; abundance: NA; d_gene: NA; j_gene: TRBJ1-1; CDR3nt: TGCGCCAGCAGCGGTGGGTGGGCGAACACTGAAGCTTTCTTT; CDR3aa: CASSGGWANTEAFF
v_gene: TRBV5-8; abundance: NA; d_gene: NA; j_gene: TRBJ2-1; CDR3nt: TGTGCCAGCAGCTTTACAGGAAAAACCTACAATGAGCAGTTCTTC; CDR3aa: CASSFTGKTYNEQFF
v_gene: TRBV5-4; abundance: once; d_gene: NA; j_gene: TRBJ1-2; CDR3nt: TGTGCCAGCAGCTTGACTGAGACAGCATATGGCTACACCTTC; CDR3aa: CASSLTETAYGYTF
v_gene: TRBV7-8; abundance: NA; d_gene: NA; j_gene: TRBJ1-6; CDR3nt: TGTGCCAGCAGCCGGGAGCCGCCCTCCTATAATTCACCCCTCCACTTT; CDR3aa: CASSREPPSYNSPLHF
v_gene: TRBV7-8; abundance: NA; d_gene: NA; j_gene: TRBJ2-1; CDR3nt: TGTGCCAGCAGCTCAACGGGACACGGCTACAATGAGCAGTTCTTC; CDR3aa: CASSSTGHGYNEQFF
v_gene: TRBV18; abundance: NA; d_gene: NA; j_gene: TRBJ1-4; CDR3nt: TGTGCCAGCTCCAACTCCCCTGGTAATGAAAAACTGTTTTTT; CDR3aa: CASSNSPGNEKLFF
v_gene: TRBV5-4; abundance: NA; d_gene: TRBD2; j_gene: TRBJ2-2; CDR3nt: TGTGCCAGCAGGCTAGCGGAAGCGAACACCGGGGAGCTGTTTTTT; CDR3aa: CASRLAEANTGELFF
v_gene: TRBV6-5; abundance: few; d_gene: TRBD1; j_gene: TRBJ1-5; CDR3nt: TGTGCCAGCAGCCAAACACAGGGGTCCGCGCCCCAGCATTTT; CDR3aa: CASSQTQGSAPQHF
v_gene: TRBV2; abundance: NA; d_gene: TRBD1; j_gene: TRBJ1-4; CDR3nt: TGTGCCAGCAGGGGGACAGGGGGCAGGGAAAAACTGTTTTTT; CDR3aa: CASRGTGGREKLFF
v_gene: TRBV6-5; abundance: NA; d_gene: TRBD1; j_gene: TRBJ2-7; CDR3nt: TGTGCCAGGATCGGACAGGGAGGCAAGTACGAGCAGTACTTC; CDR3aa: CARIGQGGKYEQYF
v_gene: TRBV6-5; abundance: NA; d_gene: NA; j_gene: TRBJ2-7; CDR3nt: TGTGCCAGCATTAGTCCATACTCCTACGAGCAGTACTTC; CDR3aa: CASISPYSYEQYF
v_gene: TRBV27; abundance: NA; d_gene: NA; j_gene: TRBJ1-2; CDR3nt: TGTGCCAGCAGTTTGTTTGGAGGCAACGGGTATGGCTACACCTTC; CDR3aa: CASSLFGGNGYGYTF
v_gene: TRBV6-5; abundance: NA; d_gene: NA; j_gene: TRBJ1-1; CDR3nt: TGTGCCAGCAGTTACTTTTATGGAGATGAAGCTTTCTTT; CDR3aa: CASSYFYGDEAFF
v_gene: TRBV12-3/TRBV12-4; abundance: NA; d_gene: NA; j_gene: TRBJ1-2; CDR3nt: TGTGCCAGCAGTTTGACAGAGAGGGGCTACACCTTC; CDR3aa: CASSLTERGYTF
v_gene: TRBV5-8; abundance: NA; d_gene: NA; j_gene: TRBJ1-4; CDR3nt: TGTGCCAGCAGCTCCCCGTATGAAAAACTGTTTTTT; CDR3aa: CASSSPYEKLFF
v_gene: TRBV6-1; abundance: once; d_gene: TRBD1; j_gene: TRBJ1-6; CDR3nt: TGTGCCAGCAGTGAGCAACAGGGGTCTAATTCACCCCTCCACTTT; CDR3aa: CASSEQQGSNSPLHF
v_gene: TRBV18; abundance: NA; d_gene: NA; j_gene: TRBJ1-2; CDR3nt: TGTGCCAGCTCACCAGGCCCAGACTATGGCTACACCTTC; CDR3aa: CASSPGPDYGYTF
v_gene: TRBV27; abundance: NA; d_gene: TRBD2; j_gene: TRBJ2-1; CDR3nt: TGTGCCACCGCCGAGCGGGGCCCCAACAATGAGCAGTTCTTC; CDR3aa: CATAERGPNNEQFF
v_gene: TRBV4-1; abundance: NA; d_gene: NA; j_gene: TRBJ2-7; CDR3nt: TGCGCCAGCAGCCAACAAGAGGAGGGTTACGAGCAGTACTTC; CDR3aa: CASSQQEEGYEQYF
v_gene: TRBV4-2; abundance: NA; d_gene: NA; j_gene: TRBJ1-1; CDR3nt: TGTGCCAGCAGCCTATCGGGGGGGAATCTCAAAGCTTTCTTT; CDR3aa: CASSLSGGNLKAFF
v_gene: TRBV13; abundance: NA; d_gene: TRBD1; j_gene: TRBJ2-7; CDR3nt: TGTGCCAGCAGCTGGAGGACAGGGGACGAGCAGTACTTC; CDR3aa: CASSWRTGDEQYF
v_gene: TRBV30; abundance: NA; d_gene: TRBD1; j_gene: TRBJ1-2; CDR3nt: TGTGCCTGGAGTCCCGGACAGGGATATGGCTACACCTTC; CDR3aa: CAWSPGQGYGYTF
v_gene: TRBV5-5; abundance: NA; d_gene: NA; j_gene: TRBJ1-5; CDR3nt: TGTGCCAGCAGCTCCGGGATATTCAATCAGCCCCAGCATTTT; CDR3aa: CASSSGIFNQPQHF
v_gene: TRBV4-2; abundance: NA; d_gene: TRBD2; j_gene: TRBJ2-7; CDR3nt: TGTGCCAGCAGCCAAGGTTTTCCTAGCGGGGGGTACGAGCAGTACTTC; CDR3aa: CASSQGFPSGGYEQYF
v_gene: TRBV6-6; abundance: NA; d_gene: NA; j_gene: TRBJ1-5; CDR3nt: TGTGCCAGCAGTTACGGGACTGCTACCGCAAGGCAGCCCCAGCATTTT; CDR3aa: CASSYGTATARQPQHF
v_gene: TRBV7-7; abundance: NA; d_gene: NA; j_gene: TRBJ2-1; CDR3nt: TGTGCCAGCAGCTTGGAACAGGGAAGTGCAAATGAGCAGTTCTTC; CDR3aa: CASSLEQGSANEQFF